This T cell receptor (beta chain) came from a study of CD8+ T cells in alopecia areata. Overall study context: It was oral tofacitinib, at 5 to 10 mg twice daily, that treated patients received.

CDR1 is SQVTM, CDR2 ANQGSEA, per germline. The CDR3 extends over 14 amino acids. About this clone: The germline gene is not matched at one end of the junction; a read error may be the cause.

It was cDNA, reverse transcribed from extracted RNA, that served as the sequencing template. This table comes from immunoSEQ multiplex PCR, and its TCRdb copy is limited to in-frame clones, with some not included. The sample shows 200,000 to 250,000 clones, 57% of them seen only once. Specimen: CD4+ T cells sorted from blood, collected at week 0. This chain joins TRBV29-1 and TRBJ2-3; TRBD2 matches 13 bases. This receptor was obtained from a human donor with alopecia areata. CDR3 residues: CSVEGLAGVDTQYF. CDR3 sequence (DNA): TGCAGCGTCGAAGGACTAGCGGGAGTGGATACGCAGTATTTT.